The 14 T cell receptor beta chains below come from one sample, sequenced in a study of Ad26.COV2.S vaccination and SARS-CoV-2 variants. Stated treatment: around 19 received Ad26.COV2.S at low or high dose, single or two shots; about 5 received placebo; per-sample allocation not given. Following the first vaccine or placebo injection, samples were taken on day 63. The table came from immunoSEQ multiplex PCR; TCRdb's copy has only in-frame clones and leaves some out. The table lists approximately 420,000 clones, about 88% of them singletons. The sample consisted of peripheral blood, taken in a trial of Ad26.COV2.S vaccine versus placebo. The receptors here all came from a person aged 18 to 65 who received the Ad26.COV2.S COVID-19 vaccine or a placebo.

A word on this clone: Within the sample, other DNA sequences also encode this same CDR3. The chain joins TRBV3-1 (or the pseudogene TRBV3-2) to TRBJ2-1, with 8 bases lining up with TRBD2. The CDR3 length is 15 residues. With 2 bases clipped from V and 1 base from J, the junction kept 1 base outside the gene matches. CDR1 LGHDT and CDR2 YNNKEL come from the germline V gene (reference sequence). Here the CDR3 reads CASSQTGGSYNEQFF. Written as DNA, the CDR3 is TGTGCCAGCAGCCAAACGGGGGGGTCCTACAATGAGCAGTTCTTC.

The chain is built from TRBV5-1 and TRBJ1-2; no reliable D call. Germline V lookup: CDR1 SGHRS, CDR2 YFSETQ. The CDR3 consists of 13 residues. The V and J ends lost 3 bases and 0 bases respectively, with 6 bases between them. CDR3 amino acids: CASSYGTNYGYTF. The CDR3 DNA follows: TGCGCCAGCAGCTATGGAACTAACTATGGCTACACCTTC.

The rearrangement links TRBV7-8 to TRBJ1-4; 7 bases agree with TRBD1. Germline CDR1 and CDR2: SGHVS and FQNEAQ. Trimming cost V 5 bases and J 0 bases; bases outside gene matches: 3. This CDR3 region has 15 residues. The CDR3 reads CASSRTGATNEKLFF. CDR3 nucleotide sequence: TGTGCCAGCAGCCGAACAGGGGCAACTAATGAAAAACTGTTTTTT.

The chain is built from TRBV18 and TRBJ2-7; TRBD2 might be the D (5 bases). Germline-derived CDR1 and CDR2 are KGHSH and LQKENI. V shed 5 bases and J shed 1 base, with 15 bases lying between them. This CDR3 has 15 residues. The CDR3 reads CASSEEEVLSYEQYF. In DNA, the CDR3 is TGTGCCAGCTCAGAGGAGGAGGTTCTTTCCTACGAGCAGTACTTC.

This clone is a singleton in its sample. The DNA for the CDR3 is TGTGCCAGCAGTTACCGGACTAGCGGGGGGGCCGGGGAGCAGTACTTC. Amino acids: CASSYRTSGGAGEQYF. The chain is built from TRBV6-5 and TRBJ2-7; TRBD2 agrees at 15 bases. Germline V gene lookup returns CDR1 MNHEY and CDR2 SVGAGI. The CDR3 length is 16 residues. The ends lost 2 bases at V and 7 bases at J; junction bases unmatched: 6.

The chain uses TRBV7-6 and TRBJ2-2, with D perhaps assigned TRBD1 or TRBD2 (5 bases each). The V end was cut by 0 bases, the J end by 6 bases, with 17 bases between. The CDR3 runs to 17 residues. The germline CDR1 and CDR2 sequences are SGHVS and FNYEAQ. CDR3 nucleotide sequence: TGTGCCAGCAGCTTAGCTCTGAGCTGGGACCGTCCCGGGGAGCTGTTTTTT. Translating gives CASSLALSWDRPGELFF.

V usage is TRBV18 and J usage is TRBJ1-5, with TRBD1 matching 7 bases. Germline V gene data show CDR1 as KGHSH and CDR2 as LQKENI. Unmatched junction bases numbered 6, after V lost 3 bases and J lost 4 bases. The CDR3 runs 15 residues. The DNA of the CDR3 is TGTGCCAGCTCACCCCGGGACAGTGGGAATCAGCCCCAGCATTTT. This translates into CASSPRDSGNQPQHF.

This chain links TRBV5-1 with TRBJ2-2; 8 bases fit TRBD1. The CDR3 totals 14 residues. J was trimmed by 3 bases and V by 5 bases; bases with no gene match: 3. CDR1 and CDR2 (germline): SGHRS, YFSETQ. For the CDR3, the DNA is TGCGCCAGCAGTCCGGACAGGGACACCGGGGAGCTGTTTTTT. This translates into CASSPDRDTGELFF.

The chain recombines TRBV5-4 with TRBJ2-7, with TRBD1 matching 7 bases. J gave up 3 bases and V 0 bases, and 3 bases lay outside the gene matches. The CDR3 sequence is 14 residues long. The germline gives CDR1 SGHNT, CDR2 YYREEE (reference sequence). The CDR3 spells CASSLGDSSYEQYF. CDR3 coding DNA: TGTGCCAGCAGCTTGGGGGACAGTAGCTACGAGCAGTACTTC.

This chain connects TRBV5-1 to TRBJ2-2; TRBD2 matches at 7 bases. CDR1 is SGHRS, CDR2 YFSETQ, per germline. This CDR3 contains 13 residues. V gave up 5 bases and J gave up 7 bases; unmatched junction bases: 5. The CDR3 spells CASRDGLDGELFF. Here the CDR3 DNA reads TGCGCCAGCAGGGACGGACTAGACGGGGAGCTGTTTTTT.

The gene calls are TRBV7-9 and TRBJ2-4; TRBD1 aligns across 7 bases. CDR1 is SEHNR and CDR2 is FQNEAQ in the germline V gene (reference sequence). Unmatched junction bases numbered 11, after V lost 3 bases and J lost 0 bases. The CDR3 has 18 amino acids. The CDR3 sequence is CASSFRDSYFLAKNIQYF. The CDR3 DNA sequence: TGTGCCAGCAGCTTCCGGGACAGCTATTTCCTAGCCAAAAACATTCAGTACTTC.

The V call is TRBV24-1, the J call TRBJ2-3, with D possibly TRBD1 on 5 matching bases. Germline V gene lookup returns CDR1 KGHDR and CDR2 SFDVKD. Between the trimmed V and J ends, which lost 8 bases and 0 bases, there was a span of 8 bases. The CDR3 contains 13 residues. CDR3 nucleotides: TGTGCCACCATGCAGGGTAGCACAGATACGCAGTATTTT. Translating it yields CATMQGSTDTQYF.

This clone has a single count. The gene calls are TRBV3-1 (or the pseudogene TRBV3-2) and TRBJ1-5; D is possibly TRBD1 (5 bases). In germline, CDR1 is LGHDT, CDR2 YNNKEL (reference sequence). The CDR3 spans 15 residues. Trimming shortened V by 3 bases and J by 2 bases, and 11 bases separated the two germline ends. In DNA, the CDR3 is TGTGCCAGCAGCCAGCTCGGGGCCGGCAATCAGCCCCAGCATTTT. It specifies CASSQLGAGNQPQHF.

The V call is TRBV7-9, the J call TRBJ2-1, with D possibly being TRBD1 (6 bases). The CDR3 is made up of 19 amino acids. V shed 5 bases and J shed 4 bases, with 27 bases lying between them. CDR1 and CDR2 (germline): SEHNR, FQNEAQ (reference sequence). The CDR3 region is CASSPWIQGNKAEYNEQFF. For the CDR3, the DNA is TGTGCCAGCAGCCCGTGGATCCAGGGGAATAAGGCGGAGTACAATGAGCAGTTCTTC.